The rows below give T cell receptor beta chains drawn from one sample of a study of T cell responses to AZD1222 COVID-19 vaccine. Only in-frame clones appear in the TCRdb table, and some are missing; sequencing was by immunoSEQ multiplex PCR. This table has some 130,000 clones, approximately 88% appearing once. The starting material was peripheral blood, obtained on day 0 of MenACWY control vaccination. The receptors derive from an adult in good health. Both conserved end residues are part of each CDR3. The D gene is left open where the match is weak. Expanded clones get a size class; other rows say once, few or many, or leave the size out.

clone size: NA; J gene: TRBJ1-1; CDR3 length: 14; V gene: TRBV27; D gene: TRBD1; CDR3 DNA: TGTGCCAGCAGTTTACAGGGGGCGGCCACTGAAGCTTTCTTT; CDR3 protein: CASSLQGAATEAFF
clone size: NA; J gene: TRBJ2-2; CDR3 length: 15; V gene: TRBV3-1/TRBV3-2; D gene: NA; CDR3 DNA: TGTGCCAGCAGCCAGAGGGGACGGTACACCGGGGAGCTGTTTTTT; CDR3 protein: CASSQRGRYTGELFF
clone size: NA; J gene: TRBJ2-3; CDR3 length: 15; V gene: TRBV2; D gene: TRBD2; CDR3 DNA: TGTGCCAGCAGGGGAGCGGGAGCAGCCACAGATACGCAGTATTTT; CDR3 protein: CASRGAGAATDTQYF
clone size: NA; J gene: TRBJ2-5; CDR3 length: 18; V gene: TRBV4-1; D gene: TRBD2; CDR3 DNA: TGCGCCAGCAGCCAAAGATCAGCTGGGACTAGCAAACAAGAGACCCAGTACTTC; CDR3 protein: CASSQRSAGTSKQETQYF
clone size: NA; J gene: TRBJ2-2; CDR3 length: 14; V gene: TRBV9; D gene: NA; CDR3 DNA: TGTGCCAGCAGCCGTGACGCGAACACCGGGGAGCTGTTTTTT; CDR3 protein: CASSRDANTGELFF
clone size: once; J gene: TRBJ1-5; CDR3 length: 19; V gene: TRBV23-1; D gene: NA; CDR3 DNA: TGCGCCAGCAGTCAATCGCGCCAGAGTTGGGGGGGGGAGTGTCAGCCCCAGCATTTT; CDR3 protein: CASSQSRQSWGGECQPQHF
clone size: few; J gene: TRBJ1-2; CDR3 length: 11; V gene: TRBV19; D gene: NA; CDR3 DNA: TGTGCCTGTTCAGGGCGGAATGGCTACACCTTC; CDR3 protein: CACSGRNGYTF
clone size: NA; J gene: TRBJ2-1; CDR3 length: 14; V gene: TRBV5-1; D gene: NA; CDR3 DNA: TGCGCCAGCAGCCAGTACAGCTCCTACAATGAGCAGTTCTTC; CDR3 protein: CASSQYSSYNEQFF
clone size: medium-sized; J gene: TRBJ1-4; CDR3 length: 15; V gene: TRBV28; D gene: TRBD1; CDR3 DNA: TGTGCCAGCAGTTTAGAACAGGGGTCTAATGAAAAACTGTTTTTT; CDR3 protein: CASSLEQGSNEKLFF
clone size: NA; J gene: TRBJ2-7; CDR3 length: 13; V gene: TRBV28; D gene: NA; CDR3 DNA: TGTGCCAGCAGTTTTATCGGACAGTACGAGCAGTACTTC; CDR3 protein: CASSFIGQYEQYF
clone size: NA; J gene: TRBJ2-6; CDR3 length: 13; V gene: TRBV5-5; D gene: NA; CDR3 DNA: TGTGCCAGCAGCGTCTCTGGGGCCAACGTCCTGACTTTC; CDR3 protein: CASSVSGANVLTF
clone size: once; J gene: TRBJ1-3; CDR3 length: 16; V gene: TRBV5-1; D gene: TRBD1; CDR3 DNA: TGCGCCAGCAGCTTAACAGGGGGCAAGTATGGAAACACCATATATTTT; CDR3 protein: CASSLTGGKYGNTIYF
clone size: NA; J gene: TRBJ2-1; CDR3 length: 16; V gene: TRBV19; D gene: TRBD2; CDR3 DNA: TGTGCCAGTAGGGCTAGCGGGGGGGGTTCCTACAATGAGCAGTTCTTC; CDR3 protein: CASRASGGGSYNEQFF
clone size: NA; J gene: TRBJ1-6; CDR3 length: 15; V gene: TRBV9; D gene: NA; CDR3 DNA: TGTGCCAGCAGCGTAGCTTCACAGGCGGGTTCACCCCTCCACTTT; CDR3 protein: CASSVASQAGSPLHF
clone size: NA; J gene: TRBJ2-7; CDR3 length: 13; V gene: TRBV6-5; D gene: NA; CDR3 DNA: TGTGCCAGCAGCCGCACAGGGTTTCACGAGCAGTACTTC; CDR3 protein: CASSRTGFHEQYF
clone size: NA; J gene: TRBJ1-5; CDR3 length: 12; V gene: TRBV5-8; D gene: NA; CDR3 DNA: TGTGCCAGCAGCTTGGCCAATCAGCCCCAGCATTTT; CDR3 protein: CASSLANQPQHF
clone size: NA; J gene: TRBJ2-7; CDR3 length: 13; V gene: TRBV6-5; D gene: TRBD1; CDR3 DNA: TGTGCCAGCAGAGTACAGGGGAACTACGAGCAGTACTTC; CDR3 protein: CASRVQGNYEQYF